This T cell receptor (beta chain) was sequenced in a study of shared clonotypes between healthy human individuals. Genomic DNA (from each subset) was split evenly across several immunoSEQ plates. In the study's own analysis: Junction-only immunoSEQ sequences carried no quality scores, so filtering differed. Sequenced by immunoSEQ multiplex PCR; TCRdb stores in-frame clones only, minus some. That table is the source of V, J and clone size, and D and trimming were worked out from the DNA. Among approximately 2.3 million clones listed, more than 85% were seen once. The study's findings and limits: Rarefaction indicated that sorted-subset sequencing remained incomplete although depth was large. Memory subsets generally showed smaller estimated richness than naive subsets did.

Comments on this clone: The antigen is undetermined.

The sequence was collected from a man aged 18 to 35 in good health. Some clones in this sample may be carry-over from other donors' samples. The sample comprised naive CD4+ T cells from PBMCs. As for subset: CD45RA+ positively selected.

CDR3 nucleotide sequence: TGCGCCAGCAGCCAAACCGGTCCGGGCGTCTACGAGCAGTACTTC. It specifies CASSQTGPGVYEQYF. The rearrangement uses TRBV4-1 and TRBJ2-7; D ambiguous. The germline gives CDR1 MGHRA, CDR2 YSYEKL. V was shortened by 2 bases and J by 3 bases, with 14 bases between the two germline ends. The CDR3 loop spans 15 amino acids.